The source of this T cell receptor (beta chain) is a study of blood T cell repertoires in COVID-19. For the study at large: Researchers got acute and convalescent COVID-19 samples from the United States, Italy and Spain. Sources were T cells, B-cell-depleted T cells, or PBMCs; the material itself was cDNA or gDNA.

Germline loops: CDR1 SGHRS, CDR2 YFSETQ. The CDR3 spans 15 residues. V trimming: 0 bases; J trimming: 6 bases; junction bases outside the gene matches: 6. In the authors' methods: Using reference gene primer amplification, nucleated cell counts were estimated. Generated by immunoSEQ multiplex PCR, the TCRdb table keeps only in-frame clones and is missing some. The DNA gave D and trimming, while V, J and clone size come from that table. The table includes over 200,000 clones, around nine tenths detected once. Sequencing was performed on peripheral blood. The sequence came from an older woman with acute or convalescent COVID-19. The V gene is TRBV5-1, the J gene TRBJ1-1; TRBD1 agrees at 9 bases. CDR3 loop: CASSLGTTGGSEAFF. The DNA of the CDR3 is TGCGCCAGCAGCTTGGGAACCACAGGGGGCTCTGAAGCTTTCTTT.